The clone carrying this T cell receptor beta chain came up once. What it binds is not known. The data derive from a study of post-analysis software for immune sequencing data. Background on the study: Patients with relapsing-remitting, secondary progressive and progressive-relapsing multiple sclerosis courses were all represented. Notes on the study in general: Compared against controls, patients with multiple sclerosis displayed significantly lower normalized Chao1 diversity. About five TRBV segments, including TRBV5-6, TRBV5-1 and TRBV20-1, were more frequent in patients than controls.

The CDR3 has 14 residues. V dropped 2 bases and J dropped 3 bases, with 11 bases sitting between them. The V gene's germline CDR1 is MDHEN and CDR2 SYDVKM. Tagging with unique molecular identifiers was a feature of the TCR beta cDNA libraries. Between about 1 and 11 million T cells gave rise to roughly 0.5 million cDNA molecules. TCRdb passed the PCR reads through MiXCR, listing each CDR3 protein once. The table includes about 460,000 distinct CDR3 sequences, around 40% detected once. The rearrangement uses TRBV28 and TRBJ2-7; possibly TRBD1 for D (5 bases). The sequence derives from a girl between 10 and 17 years old with multiple sclerosis. Material: blood. This chain's CDR3 is CASSLPEGVYEQYF. As DNA, the CDR3 is TGTGCCAGCAGTTTACCAGAAGGGGTCTACGAGCAGTACTTC.